This T cell receptor (beta chain) was captured in a study of glioma-infiltrating T cells after dendritic cell vaccination. The wider study: Between about 2002 and 2012, patients got autologous tumor lysate-pulsed dendritic cell vaccines.

This clone was seen only a few times. Clones were read by immunoSEQ multiplex PCR, and TCRdb kept only the in-frame ones, dropping some. The sample carries 65,000 to 80,000 clones, more than 75% recorded once. The V end lost 5 bases, the J end lost 2 bases, and 3 bases lay between the germline ends. The CDR3 contains 11 residues. Germline V lookup: CDR1 MNHEY, CDR2 SVGAGI. As for time point: after dendritic cell vaccination, including at tumor progression/relapse. The genes are TRBV6-5 and TRBJ1-1; no clear D gene. The receptor was derived from a human donor with glioblastoma. The sequencing used blood, collected after dendritic cell vaccination. The CDR3 region has the DNA TGTGCCAGCAGTACAAACACTGAAGCTTTCTTT. Protein product: CASSTNTEAFF.